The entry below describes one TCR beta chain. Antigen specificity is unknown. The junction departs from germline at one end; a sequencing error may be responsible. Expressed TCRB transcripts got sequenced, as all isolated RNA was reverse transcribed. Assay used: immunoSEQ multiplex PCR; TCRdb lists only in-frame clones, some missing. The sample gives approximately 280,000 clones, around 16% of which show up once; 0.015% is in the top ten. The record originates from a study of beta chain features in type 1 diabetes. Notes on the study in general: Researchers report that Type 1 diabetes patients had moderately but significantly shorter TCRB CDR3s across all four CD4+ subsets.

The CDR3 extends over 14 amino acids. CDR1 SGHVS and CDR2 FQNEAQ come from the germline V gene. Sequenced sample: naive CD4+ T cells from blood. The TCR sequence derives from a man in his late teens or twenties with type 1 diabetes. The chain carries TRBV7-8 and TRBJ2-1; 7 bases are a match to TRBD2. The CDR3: CASSVALSGNEQFF. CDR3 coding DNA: TGTGCCAGCAGCGTAGCACTTAGCGGGAATGAGCAGTTCTTC.